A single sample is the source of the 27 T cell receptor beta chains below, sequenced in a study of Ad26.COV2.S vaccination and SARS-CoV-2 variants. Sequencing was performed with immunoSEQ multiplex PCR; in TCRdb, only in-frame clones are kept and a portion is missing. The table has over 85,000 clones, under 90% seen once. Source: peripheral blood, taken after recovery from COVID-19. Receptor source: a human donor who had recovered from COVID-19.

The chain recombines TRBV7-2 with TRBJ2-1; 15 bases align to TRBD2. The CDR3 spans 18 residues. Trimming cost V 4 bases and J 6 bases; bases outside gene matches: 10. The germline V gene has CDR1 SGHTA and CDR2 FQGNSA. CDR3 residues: CASSYRTSGRVVGNEQFF. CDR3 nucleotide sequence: TGTGCCAGCAGCTACCGGACTAGCGGGAGGGTAGTAGGCAATGAGCAGTTCTTC.

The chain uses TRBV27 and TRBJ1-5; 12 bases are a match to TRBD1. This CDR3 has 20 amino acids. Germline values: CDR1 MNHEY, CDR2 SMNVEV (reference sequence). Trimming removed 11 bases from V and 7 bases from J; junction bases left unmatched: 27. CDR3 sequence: CADFPLRKRDRGLVRQPQHF. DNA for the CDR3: TGTGCCGATTTCCCTCTACGTAAACGGGACAGGGGGCTGGTCAGACAGCCCCAGCATTTT.

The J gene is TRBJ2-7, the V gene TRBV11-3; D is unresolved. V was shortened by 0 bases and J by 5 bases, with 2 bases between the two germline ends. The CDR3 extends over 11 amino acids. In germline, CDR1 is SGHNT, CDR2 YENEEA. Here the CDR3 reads CASSLDHEQYF. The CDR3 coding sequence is TGTGCCAGCAGCTTAGACCACGAGCAGTACTTC.

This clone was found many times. The DNA of the CDR3 is TGTGCCAGCAGCCAAGATGGGACTAGCGGGAGCTATGAGCAGTTCTTC. Its translation is CASSQDGTSGSYEQFF. The chain employs TRBV4-2 and TRBJ2-1; TRBD2 agrees at 14 bases. Trimming removed 0 bases from V and 8 bases from J; junction bases left unmatched: 3. The CDR3 is 16 amino acids. Germline V gives CDR1 LGHNA, CDR2 YNFKEQ.

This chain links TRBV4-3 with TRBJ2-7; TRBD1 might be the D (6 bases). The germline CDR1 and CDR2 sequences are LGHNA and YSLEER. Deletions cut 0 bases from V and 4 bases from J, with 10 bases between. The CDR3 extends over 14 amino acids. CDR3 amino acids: CASSQDRGPYEQYF. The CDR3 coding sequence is TGCGCCAGCAGCCAAGACAGGGGACCTTACGAGCAGTACTTC.

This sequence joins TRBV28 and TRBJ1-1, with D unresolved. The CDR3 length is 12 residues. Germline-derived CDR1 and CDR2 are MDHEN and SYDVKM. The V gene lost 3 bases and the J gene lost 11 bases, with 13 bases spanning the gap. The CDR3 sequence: CASSLLRDGAFF. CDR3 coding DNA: TGTGCCAGCAGTTTGTTGAGAGATGGGGCTTTCTTT.

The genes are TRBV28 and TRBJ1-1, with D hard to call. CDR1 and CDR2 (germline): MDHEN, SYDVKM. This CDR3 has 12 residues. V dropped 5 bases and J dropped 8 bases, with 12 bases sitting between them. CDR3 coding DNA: TGTGCCAGCAGTGAATCTGGTATCGAAGCTTTCTTT. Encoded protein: CASSESGIEAFF.

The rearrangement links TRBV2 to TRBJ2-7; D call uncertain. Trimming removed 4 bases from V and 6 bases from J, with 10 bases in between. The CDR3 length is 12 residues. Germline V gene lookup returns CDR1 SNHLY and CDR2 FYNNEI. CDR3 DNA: TGTGCCAGCAGTGGCAGAGTAGGCGAGCAGTACTTC. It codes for CASSGRVGEQYF.

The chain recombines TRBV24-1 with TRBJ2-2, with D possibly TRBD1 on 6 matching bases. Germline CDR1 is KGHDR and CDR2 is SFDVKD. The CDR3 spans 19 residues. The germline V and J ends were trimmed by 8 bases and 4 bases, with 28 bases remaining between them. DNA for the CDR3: TGTGCCACCATACAACCCTTAGGACAGTCTGGACGTCGCACCGGGGAGCTGTTTTTT. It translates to CATIQPLGQSGRRTGELFF.

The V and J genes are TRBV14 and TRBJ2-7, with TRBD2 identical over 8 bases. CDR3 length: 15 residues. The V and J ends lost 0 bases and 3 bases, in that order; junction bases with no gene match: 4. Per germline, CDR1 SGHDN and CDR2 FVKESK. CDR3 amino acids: CASSQDLAGSYEQYF. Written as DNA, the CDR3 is TGTGCCAGCAGCCAAGATCTAGCGGGCAGCTACGAGCAGTACTTC.

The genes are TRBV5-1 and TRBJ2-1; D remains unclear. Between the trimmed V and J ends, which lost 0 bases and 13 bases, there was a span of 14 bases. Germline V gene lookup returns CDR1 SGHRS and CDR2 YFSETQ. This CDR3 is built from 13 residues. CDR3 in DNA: TGCGCCAGCAGCTTGGGCTCCCTATCAGAACAGTTCTTC. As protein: CASSLGSLSEQFF.

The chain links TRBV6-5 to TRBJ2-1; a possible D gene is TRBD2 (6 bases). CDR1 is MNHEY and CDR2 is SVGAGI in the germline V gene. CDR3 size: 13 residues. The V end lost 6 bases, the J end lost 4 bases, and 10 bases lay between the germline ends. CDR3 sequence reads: CASSGSGYNEQFF. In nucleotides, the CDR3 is TGTGCCAGCAGCGGTAGCGGATACAATGAGCAGTTCTTC.

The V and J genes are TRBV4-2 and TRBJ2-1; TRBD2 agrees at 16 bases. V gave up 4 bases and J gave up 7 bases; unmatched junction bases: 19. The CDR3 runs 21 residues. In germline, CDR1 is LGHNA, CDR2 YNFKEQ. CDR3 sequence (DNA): TGTGCCAGCAGCCCCAGAAGGCGTGGAGGGGGACTAGCGGGAGGGCCTAATGAGCAGTTCTTC. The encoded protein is CASSPRRRGGGLAGGPNEQFF.

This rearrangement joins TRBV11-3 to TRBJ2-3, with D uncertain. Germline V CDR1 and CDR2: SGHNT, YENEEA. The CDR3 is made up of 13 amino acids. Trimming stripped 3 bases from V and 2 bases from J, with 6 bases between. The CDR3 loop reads CASSFSHTDTQYF. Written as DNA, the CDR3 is TGTGCCAGCAGCTTCTCCCACACAGATACGCAGTATTTT.

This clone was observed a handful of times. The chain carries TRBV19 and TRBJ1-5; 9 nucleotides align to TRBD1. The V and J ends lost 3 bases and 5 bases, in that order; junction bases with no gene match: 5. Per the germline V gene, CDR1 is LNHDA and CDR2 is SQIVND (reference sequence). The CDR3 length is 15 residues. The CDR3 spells CASSIRTGAYQPQHF. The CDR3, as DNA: TGTGCCAGTAGTATCCGGACAGGGGCATATCAGCCCCAGCATTTT.

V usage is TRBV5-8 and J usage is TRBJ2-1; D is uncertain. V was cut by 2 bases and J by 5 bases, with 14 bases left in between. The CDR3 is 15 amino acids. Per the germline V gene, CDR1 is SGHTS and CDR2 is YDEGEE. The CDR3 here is CASSFGTLNHNEQFF. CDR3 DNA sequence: TGTGCCAGCAGCTTTGGCACGCTAAACCACAATGAGCAGTTCTTC. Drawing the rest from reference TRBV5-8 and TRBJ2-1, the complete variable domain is EAGVTQSPTHLIKTRGQQATLRCSPISGHTSVYWYQQALGLGLQFLLWYDEGEERNRGNFPPRFSGRQFPNYSSELNVNALELEDSALYLCASSFGTLNHNEQFFGPGTRLTVL.

The CDR3 reads CASSHLSGTDTQYF. The CDR3 nucleotides are TGCGCCAGCAGCCACCTTAGCGGCACAGATACGCAGTATTTT. The chain carries TRBV5-1 and TRBJ2-3; possible D gene TRBD2, 5 bases. Germline V CDR1 and CDR2: SGHRS, YFSETQ. This CDR3 is 14 amino acids long. V shed 4 bases and J shed 1 base, with 10 bases lying between them.

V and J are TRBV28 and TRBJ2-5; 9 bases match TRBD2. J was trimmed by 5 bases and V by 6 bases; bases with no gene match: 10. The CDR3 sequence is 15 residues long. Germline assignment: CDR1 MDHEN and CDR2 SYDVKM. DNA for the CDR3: TGTGCCAGCAGACCTGTAGCGGGAGCGAGGGAGACCCAGTACTTC. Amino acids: CASRPVAGARETQYF.

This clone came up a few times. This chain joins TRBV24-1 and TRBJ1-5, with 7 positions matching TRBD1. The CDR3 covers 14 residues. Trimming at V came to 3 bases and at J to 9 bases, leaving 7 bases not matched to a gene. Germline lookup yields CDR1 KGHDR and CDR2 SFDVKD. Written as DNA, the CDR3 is TGTGCCACCAGTGATGGGACAGCTCGTTGGCCCCAGCATTTT. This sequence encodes CATSDGTARWPQHF.

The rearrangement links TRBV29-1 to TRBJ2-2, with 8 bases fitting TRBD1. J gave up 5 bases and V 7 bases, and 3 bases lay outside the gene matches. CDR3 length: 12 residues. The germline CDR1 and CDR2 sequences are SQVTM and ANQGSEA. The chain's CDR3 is CSGGQGTGELFF. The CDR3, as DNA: TGCAGCGGAGGACAGGGTACCGGGGAGCTGTTTTTT.

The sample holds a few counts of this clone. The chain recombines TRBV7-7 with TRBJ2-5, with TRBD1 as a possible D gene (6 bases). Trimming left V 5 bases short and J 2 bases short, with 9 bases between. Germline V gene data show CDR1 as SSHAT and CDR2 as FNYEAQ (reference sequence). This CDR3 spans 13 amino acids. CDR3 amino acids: CASSVTGQETQYF. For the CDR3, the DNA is TGTGCCAGCAGCGTGACAGGACAAGAGACCCAGTACTTC. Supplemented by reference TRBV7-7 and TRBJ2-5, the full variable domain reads GAGVSQSPRYKVTKRGQDVTLRCDPISSHATLYWYQQALGQGPEFLTYFNYEAQPDKSGLPSDRFSAERPEGSISTLTIQRTEQRDSAMYRCASSVTGQETQYFGPGTRLLVL.

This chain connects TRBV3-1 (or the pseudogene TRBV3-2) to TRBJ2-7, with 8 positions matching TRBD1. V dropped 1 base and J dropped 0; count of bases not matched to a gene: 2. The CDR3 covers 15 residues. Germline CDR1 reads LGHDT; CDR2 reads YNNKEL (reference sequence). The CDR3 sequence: CASSQVRGLSYEQYF. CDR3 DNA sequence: TGTGCCAGCAGCCAAGTCAGGGGGCTCTCCTACGAGCAGTACTTC.

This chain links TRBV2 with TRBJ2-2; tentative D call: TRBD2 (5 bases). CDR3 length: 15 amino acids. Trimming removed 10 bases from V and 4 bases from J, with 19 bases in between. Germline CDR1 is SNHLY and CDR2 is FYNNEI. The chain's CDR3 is CATNVPGSPTGELFF. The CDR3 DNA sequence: TGTGCCACTAACGTCCCGGGGTCCCCCACCGGGGAGCTGTTTTTT.

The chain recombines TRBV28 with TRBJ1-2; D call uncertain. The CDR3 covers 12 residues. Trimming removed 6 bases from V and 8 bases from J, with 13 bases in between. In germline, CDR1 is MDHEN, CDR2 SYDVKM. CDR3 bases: TGTGCCAGCAGCCCCCTGATACAAGGCTACACCTTC. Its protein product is CASSPLIQGYTF.

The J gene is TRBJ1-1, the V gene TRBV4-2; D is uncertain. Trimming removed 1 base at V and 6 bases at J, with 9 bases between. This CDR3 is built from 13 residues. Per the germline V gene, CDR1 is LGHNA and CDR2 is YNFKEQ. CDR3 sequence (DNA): TGTGCCAGCAGCCAAGCGGCAGGCGCTGAAGCTTTCTTT. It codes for CASSQAAGAEAFF.

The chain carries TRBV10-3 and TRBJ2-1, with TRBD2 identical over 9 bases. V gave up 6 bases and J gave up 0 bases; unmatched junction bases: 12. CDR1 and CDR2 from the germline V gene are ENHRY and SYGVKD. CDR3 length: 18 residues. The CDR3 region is CAIRGGGRDRSSYNEQFF. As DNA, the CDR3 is TGTGCCATCAGGGGAGGCGGGAGGGATAGGAGCTCCTACAATGAGCAGTTCTTC.

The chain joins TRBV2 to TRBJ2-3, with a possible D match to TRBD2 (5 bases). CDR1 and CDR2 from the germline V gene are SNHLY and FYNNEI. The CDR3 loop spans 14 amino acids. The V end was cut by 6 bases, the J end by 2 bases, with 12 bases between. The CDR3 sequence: CASRRDSNTDTQYF. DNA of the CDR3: TGTGCCAGCAGGAGGGATTCCAACACAGATACGCAGTATTTT.